The sequence of this TCR beta chain was determined in a study of blood T cell repertoires in COVID-19. For the study at large: T cells, B-cell-depleted T cells, or PBMCs provided the cDNA or gDNA that served as material.

This table comes from immunoSEQ multiplex PCR, and its TCRdb copy is limited to in-frame clones, with some not included. Of more than 150,000 clones detected, approximately 88% appear once; the ten largest clones hold 2.9%. With 1 base clipped from V and 4 bases from J, the junction kept 16 bases outside the gene matches. CDR1 and CDR2 from the germline V gene are LGHDT and YNNKEL (reference sequence). This CDR3 comprises 19 residues. The specimen was peripheral blood. The sequence was obtained from a woman in her sixties or seventies with acute or convalescent COVID-19. The V call is TRBV3-1 (or the pseudogene TRBV3-2), the J call TRBJ2-7, with TRBD1 matching over 10 bases. The CDR3 coding sequence is TGTGCCAGCAGCCAAGGACAGGGGGCAGATGAGCCCTTGGGTTACGAGCAGTACTTC. It specifies CASSQGQGADEPLGYEQYF.